The T cell receptor beta chain described here comes from a study of blood T cell repertoires in COVID-19. Overall study context: From the United States, Italy and Spain came samples of acute and convalescent COVID-19. T cells, B-cell-depleted T cells, or PBMCs supplied cDNA or gDNA.

Germline loops: CDR1 MNHNY, CDR2 SVGAGI (reference sequence). V was trimmed by 4 bases and J by 4 bases, leaving 10 bases between them. This CDR3 comprises 14 residues. In the original workflow: Amplified reference gene primers provided the basis for estimating nucleated cell counts. Using immunoSEQ multiplex PCR, the repertoire was profiled, and TCRdb retains in-frame clones only, with some absent. That table gives V, J and clone size, and the DNA gave D and trimming. Of about 68,000 clones detected, around 87% appear once; the ten largest clones hold approximately 7%. The sample consisted of peripheral blood. The chain is built from TRBV6-6 and TRBJ1-4; a possible D gene is TRBD1 (6 bases). The clonotype was recovered from a man aged 45 to 65 with active COVID-19. CDR3: CASSLGQNNEKLFF. The CDR3 DNA sequence: TGTGCCAGCAGTTTAGGACAGAATAATGAAAAACTGTTTTTT.